This paragraph reports one T cell receptor beta chain. What it binds is not known. Assay: immunoSEQ multiplex PCR; the TCRdb copy retains only in-frame clones and omits some. Of over 25,000 clones in the sample, approximately 85% were seen once. This CDR3 is built from 13 residues. Germline assignment: CDR1 SGHVS and CDR2 FNYEAQ. Trimming pared 1 base from V and 3 bases from J, leaving 7 bases between. The data stem from a study of OX40 agonist ivuxolimab in advanced cancers. Study conclusions and caveats: There was clonal expansion of CD4+ and CD8+ blood T cells by week 6 at 0.1 to 3.0 mg/kg.

The sample consisted of CD4+ or CD8+ T cells sorted from blood, taken in a trial of the OX40 agonist ivuxolimab. The rearrangement uses TRBV7-6 and TRBJ2-7; no firm D call. The sequence was obtained from an adult with an advanced solid tumor such as melanoma, head and neck, liver or kidney cancer. The DNA for the CDR3 is TGTGCCAGCAGCTTAGATGGGGACTACGAGCAGTACTTC. Encoded protein: CASSLDGDYEQYF.